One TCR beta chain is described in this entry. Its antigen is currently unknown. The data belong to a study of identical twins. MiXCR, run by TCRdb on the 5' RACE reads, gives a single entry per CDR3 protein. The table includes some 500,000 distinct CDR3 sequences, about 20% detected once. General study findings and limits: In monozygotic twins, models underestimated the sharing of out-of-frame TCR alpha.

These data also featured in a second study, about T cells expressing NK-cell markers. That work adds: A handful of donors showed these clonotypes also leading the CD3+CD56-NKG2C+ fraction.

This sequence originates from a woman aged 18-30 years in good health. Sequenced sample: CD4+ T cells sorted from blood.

CDR3 sequence: CSARTGTGFGEQFF. The CDR3 region has the DNA TGCAGTGCTAGAACCGGGACAGGGTTCGGTGAGCAGTTCTTC. The rearrangement links TRBV20-1 to TRBJ2-1; 9 bases map to TRBD1. Trimming cost V 2 bases and J 9 bases; bases outside gene matches: 8. This CDR3 is built from 14 residues. CDR1 is DFQATT, CDR2 SNEGSKA, per germline (reference sequence).